Sequencing of this T cell receptor beta chain was carried out in a study of cytomegalovirus exposure and HLA in healthy donors. The study's findings and limits: Later on, a genetic analysis was performed. It linked a missense variant in DCLRE1C with V- and J-gene trimming of TCR beta. Despite most TCR sequences being rare, some public TCRs occurred in many donors. One cluster of highly shared sequence variants probably arose as a sequencing artifact.

Germline CDR1 is ENHRY and CDR2 is SYGVKD. The CDR3 has 15 residues. Trimming removed 4 bases from V and 8 bases from J; junction bases left unmatched: 7. With 60 Vbeta and 13 Jbeta primers, the PCR was carried out. Data came from immunoSEQ multiplex PCR; TCRdb stores just in-frame clones and leaves some out. Seen here are fewer than 300,000 clones, 80% observed once, and the top ten hold 0.3%. As concerns this clone: As yet, its antigen is unknown.

The TCR originated in a girl aged 2 to 9 in good health and CMV-seronegative. The sample taken for sequencing was PBMCs. The chain has TRBV10-3 and TRBJ2-1; 11 nucleotides agree with TRBD2. CDR3 in DNA: TGTGCCATCAGTGTAGCGGGAGGGCCCCTCGATGAGCAGTTCTTC. Translation gives CAISVAGGPLDEQFF.